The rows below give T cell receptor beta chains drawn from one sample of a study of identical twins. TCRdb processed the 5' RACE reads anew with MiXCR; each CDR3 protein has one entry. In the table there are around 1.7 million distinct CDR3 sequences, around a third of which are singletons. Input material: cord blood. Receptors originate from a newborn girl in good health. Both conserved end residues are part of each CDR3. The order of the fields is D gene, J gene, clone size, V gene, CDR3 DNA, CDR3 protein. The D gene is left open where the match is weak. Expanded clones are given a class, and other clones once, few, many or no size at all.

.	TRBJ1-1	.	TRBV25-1	TGTGCCAGCAGGGCGCCCGGCACATACACTGAAGCTTTCTTT	CASRAPGTYTEAFF
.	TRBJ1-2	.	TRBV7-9	TGTGCCAGCAGCCGCCCTCCTTATAACTATGGCTACACCTTC	CASSRPPYNYGYTF
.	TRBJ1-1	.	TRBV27	TGTGCCAGCAGGGTGGGGGTTTGGATCACTGAAGCTTTCTTT	CASRVGVWITEAFF
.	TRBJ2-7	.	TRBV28	TGTGCCAGCAGTTTCAACTTCTTCACCCGCTCCTACGAGCAGTACTTC	CASSFNFFTRSYEQYF
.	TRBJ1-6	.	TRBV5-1	TGCGCCAGCAGCTTGGACGGGGGCGGTTCACCCCTCCACTTT	CASSLDGGGSPLHF
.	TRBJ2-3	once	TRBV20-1	TGCAGCCCCGGGACAAAACGAGGCACAGATACGCAGTATTTT	CSPGTKRGTDTQYF
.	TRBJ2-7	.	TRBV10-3	TGTGCCATCAGGGACAGCTTGAGCTCCTACGAGCAGTACTTC	CAIRDSLSSYEQYF
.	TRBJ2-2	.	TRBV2	TGTGCCAGCACCGCGACGAACACCGGGGAGCTGTTTTTT	CASTATNTGELFF
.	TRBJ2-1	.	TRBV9	TGTGCCAGCAGCGTAGGGGCGGGTCTCGGTTACAATGAGCGGTTCTTC	CASSVGAGLGYNERFF
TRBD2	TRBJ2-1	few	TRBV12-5	TGTGCTAGTGGTTTGACGACTAGCGGGGGACTCAATGAGCAGTTCTTC	CASGLTTSGGLNEQFF
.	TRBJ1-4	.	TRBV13	TGTGCCAGCAGCTCCCACAGCAATGAAAAACTGTTTTTT	CASSSHSNEKLFF
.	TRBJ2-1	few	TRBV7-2	TGTGCCAGCAGCGCTTATAGCATCAATGAGCAGTTCTTC	CASSAYSINEQFF
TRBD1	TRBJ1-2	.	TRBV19	TGTGCCAGTGGGGCCCGGGGACAGGCTTCTGGCTACACCTTC	CASGARGQASGYTF
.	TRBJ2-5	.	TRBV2	TGTGCCAGCAGTGAAGTTTGGGGGTTGGAGACCCAGTACTTC	CASSEVWGLETQYF
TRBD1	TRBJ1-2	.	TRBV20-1	TGCAGTGGCCAGAACCGGGACAGGGCCTATGGCTACACCTTC	CSGQNRDRAYGYTF
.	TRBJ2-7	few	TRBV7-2	TGTGCCAGCAGCTTAGTCCTACAGGGGGGGGGCTCCTACGAGCAGTACTTC	CASSLVLQGGGSYEQYF
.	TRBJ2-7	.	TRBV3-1	TGTGCCAGCAGCCAAGAGTTAATAGCGCGCAATGAGCAGTACTTC	CASSQELIARNEQYF
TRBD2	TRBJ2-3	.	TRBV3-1	TGTGCCAGCAGCCGGGGTAGCGGGGGGGTCTATACGCAGTATTTT	CASSRGSGGVYTQYF
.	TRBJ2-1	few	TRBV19	TGTGCCAGTCGAGGGGGGGGGATTATGACCGATGAGCAGTTCTTC	CASRGGGIMTDEQFF
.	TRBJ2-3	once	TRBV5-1	TGCGCCAGCAGCCGTGGCACCCCTAGCACAGATACGCGGTATTTT	CASSRGTPSTDTRYF
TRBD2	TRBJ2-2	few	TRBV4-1	TGCGCCAGCAGCCAAGGGGCGGGGGCGAACACCGGGGAGCTGTTTTTT	CASSQGAGANTGELFF
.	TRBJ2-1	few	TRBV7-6	TGTGCCAGCAGCTTATCGCTCCCACTCTTAGACAATGAGCAGTTCTTC	CASSLSLPLLDNEQFF
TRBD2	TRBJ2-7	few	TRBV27	TGTGCCAGCAGTTCGGGACTAGCGGGGGTAGAGTACGAGCAGTACTTC	CASSSGLAGVEYEQYF
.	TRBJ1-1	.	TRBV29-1	TGCCGGAAAGGGGGTCCAGTTGAAGCTTTCTTT	CRKGGPVEAFF
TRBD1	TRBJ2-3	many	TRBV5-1	TGCGCCAGCAGCATCGGGACAGGGATAAGCACAGATACGCAGTATTTT	CASSIGTGISTDTQYF
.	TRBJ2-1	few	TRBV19	TGTGCCAGTAGTAGGCAGAAAAGCTCCTACAATGAGCAGTTCTTC	CASSRQKSSYNEQFF
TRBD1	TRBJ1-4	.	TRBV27	TGTGCCAGCAGACAGGGGGCTCGAGAAAAACTGTTTTTT	CASRQGAREKLFF
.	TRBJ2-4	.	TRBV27	TGTGCCAGCAACCGCATGCTAGCCAAAAACATTCAGTACTTC	CASNRMLAKNIQYF
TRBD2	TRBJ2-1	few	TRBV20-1	TGCAGTGCTGGAGATCCGAAGCGGGGTTACAATGAGCAGTTCTTC	CSAGDPKRGYNEQFF
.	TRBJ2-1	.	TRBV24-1	TGTGCCACCAGTGATTTAGGCAGGGGATCCTACAATGAGCAGTTCTTC	CATSDLGRGSYNEQFF
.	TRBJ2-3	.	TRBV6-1	TGTGCCAGCAGTGAATTGGACACAGGGATAGATACGCAGTATTTT	CASSELDTGIDTQYF
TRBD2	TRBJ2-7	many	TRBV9	TGTGCCAGCAGCGTAGAACTAGCGGGATCCTACGAGCAGTACTTC	CASSVELAGSYEQYF
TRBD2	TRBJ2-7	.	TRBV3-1	TGTGCCAGCAGCCCCCTGGGACTAGCCTGGAATGAGCAGTACTTC	CASSPLGLAWNEQYF
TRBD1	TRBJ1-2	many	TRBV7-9	TGTGCCAGTCTTATGACAGGGAACTATGGCTACACCTTC	CASLMTGNYGYTF
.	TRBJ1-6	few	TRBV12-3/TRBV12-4	TGTGCCAGCAGTTTAGGGGGGAGTGGTAATTCACCCCTCCACTTT	CASSLGGSGNSPLHF
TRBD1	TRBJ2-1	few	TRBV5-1	TGCGCCAGCAGCATACCGGGACAGGGAAGCAATGAGCAGTTCTTC	CASSIPGQGSNEQFF
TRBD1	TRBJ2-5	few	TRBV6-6	TGTGCCAGCAGCCTCCGACAGGGATCGGTGACCCAGTACTTC	CASSLRQGSVTQYF
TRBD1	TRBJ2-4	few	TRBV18	TGTGCCAGCTCACCAAGCGGCAGGGGGAACATTCAGTACTTC	CASSPSGRGNIQYF
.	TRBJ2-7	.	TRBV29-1	TGCAGCGTCGCAGGGCCCCCCTACGAGCAGTACTTC	CSVAGPPYEQYF
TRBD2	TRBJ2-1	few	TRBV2	TGTGCCAGCAGCATGGGACTAGCCTTCTATGAGCAGTTCTTC	CASSMGLAFYEQFF
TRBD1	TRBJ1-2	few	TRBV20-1	TGCAGTGCTAGAGCTTCGTCGGACAGGGCCCCCCTCTATGGCTACACCTTC	CSARASSDRAPLYGYTF
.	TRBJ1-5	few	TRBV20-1	TGCAGTGCTAGAGATCAATACCAAGGCCGGCATTTT	CSARDQYQGRHF
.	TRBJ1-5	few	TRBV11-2	TGTGCCAGCAGCTTAGGGCCTGGCGCGCCCCAGCATTTT	CASSLGPGAPQHF
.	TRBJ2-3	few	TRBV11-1	TGTGCCAGCAGCTCTGCGACAGGGGGTGGTAGCGGGGGACTCTACACAGATACGCAGTATTTT	CASSSATGGGSGGLYTDTQYF
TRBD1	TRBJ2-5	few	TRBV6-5	TGTGCCAGCAGTTACTCAGGGGGCGAAGAGACCCAGTACTTC	CASSYSGGEETQYF
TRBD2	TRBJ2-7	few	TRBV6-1	TGTGCCAGCACCTTACGACTAGCGGGAGGGCCGGTCGAGCAGTACTTC	CASTLRLAGGPVEQYF
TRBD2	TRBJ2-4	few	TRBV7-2	TGTGCCAGCAGCTTAGGGACTAGCGGGAGGGCCAAAAACATTCAGTACTTC	CASSLGTSGRAKNIQYF
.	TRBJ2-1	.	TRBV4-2	TGTGCCAGCAGCTCGCTGGAGAAACTCAATGAGCAGTTCTTC	CASSSLEKLNEQFF
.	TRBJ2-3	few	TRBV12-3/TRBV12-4	TGTGCCAGCAGTTTGGGGGACCATCCCACAGATACGCAGTATTTT	CASSLGDHPTDTQYF
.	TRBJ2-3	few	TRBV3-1	TGTGCCAGCAGCCAAGCTAGGGGCACAGATACGCAGTATTTT	CASSQARGTDTQYF
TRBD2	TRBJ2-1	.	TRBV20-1	TGCAGTGCTTCTAGCGGGAGAGTATATGATGAGCAGTTCTTC	CSASSGRVYDEQFF
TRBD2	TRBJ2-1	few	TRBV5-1	TGCGCCAGCAGCTTGGGGAGCGGGAGAGGTCCCTACAATGAGCAGTTCTTC	CASSLGSGRGPYNEQFF
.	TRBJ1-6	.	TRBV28	TGTGCCAGCAGTTTGACGGGGGAGGGTAATTCACCCCTCCACTTT	CASSLTGEGNSPLHF
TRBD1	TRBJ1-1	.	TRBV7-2	TGTGCCAGCACCAAACAGGGGCTCTCTCGGAACACTGAAGCTTTCTTT	CASTKQGLSRNTEAFF
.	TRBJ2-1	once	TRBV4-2	TGTGCCAGCAGCCAAGATCCCCCAGGCAATGAGCAGTTCTTC	CASSQDPPGNEQFF
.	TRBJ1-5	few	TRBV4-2	TGTGCCAGCAGCCAATATGACAGGCCATATAGCAATCAGCCCCAGCATTTT	CASSQYDRPYSNQPQHF
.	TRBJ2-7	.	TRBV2	TGTGCCAGCAGTGTTGAGGCAGCTTACGAGCAGTACTTC	CASSVEAAYEQYF
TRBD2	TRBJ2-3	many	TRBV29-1	TGCAGCGTTGAGGTGCGGGAGGGCCTCACAGATACGCAGTATTTT	CSVEVREGLTDTQYF